Each of the 7 T cell receptor beta chains below was sequenced from the same sample in a study of blood T cell repertoires in COVID-19. TCRdb keeps only in-frame clones here, not all; method: immunoSEQ multiplex PCR. The data show 68,000 or so clones, with 70% to 90% seen just once and over 7.5% held by the top ten. Sequenced input: peripheral blood. The source of these receptors is a man aged 30 to 45 with acute or convalescent COVID-19.

This chain connects TRBV9 to TRBJ1-6; no clear D gene. Deletions cut 4 bases from V and 10 bases from J, with 15 bases between. This CDR3 has 14 amino acids. Germline CDR1 SGDLS, CDR2 YYNGEE. This chain's CDR3 is CASSKEGVKSPLHF. The CDR3 DNA follows: TGTGCCAGCAGCAAGGAGGGCGTGAAATCACCCCTCCACTTT. The full variable domain, with the rest looked up from reference TRBV9 and TRBJ1-6, is DSGVTQTPKHLITATGQRVTLRCSPRSGDLSVYWYQQSLDQGLQFLIQYYNGEERAKGNILERFSAQQFPDLHSELNLSSLELGDSALYFCASSKEGVKSPLHFGNGTRLTVT.

The rearrangement joins TRBV6-1 to TRBJ1-6; 8 bases are shared with TRBD1. Per germline, CDR1 MNHNS and CDR2 SASEGT. The V gene end was trimmed by 2 bases and the J gene end by 9 bases; junction bases not matched to a gene: 3. The CDR3 contains 14 residues. The CDR3 DNA reads TGTGCCAGCAGTGAATTGACAGGGGTTTCACCCCTCCACTTT. It specifies CASSELTGVSPLHF.

V and J are TRBV6-1 and TRBJ2-5; the match to TRBD1 covers 8 bases. Looked up from germline, CDR1 is MNHNS and CDR2 is SASEGT. The CDR3 length is 12 residues. V lost 2 bases, J lost 9 bases, and 2 bases stayed unmatched. CDR3 sequence: CASSETGGSQYF. CDR3 nucleotide sequence: TGTGCCAGCAGTGAAACAGGGGGGTCCCAGTACTTC.

The chain is built from TRBV19 and TRBJ2-3; TRBD2 matches at 8 bases. J gave up 3 bases and V 5 bases, and 7 bases lay outside the gene matches. Germline CDR1 is LNHDA and CDR2 is SQIVND (reference sequence). This CDR3 contains 15 residues. DNA for the CDR3: TGTGCCAGTAGTCCCGGGACTAGAGGTACAGATACGCAGTATTTT. This codes for CASSPGTRGTDTQYF.

The CDR3 DNA reads TGCGCCAGCAGCCAAACTCCTCTCCCACCCCTCCACTTT. It codes for CASSQTPLPPLHF. This chain joins TRBV4-1 and TRBJ1-6; D unresolved. CDR1 and CDR2 from the germline V gene are MGHRA and YSYEKL. The CDR3 runs 13 residues. Trimming took off 2 bases at V and 11 bases at J, with 10 bases between the two ends.

The rearrangement uses TRBV18 and TRBJ2-1; TRBD2 might be the D (5 bases). V was cut by 7 bases and J by 1 base, with 14 bases left in between. This CDR3 contains 15 residues. Germline loops: CDR1 KGHSH, CDR2 LQKENI. The CDR3 sequence: CASLGTSGSYNEQFF. CDR3 coding DNA: TGTGCCAGCTTGGGAACTAGTGGTTCCTACAATGAGCAGTTCTTC.

The chain has TRBV11-2 and TRBJ2-3; 13 bases are a match to TRBD2. The V segment lost 4 bases and the J segment 6 bases; nucleotides outside the gene matches: 7. Looked up from germline, CDR1 is SGHAT and CDR2 is FQNNGV. The CDR3 loop spans 16 amino acids. CDR3 amino acids: CASSYWTSGSWDTQYF. CDR3 DNA sequence: TGTGCCAGCAGCTATTGGACTAGCGGGAGTTGGGATACGCAGTATTTT.